Below are 9 T cell receptor beta chains sequenced from a single sample in a study of regulatory T cells in long-lasting Graves disease. As for time point: persistent/refractory GD, antithyroid drugs over 5 years with positive TRAb. PBMC RNA was the source of the TCR library. iRepertoire HTBI primers and Arm-PCR of CDR3 regions built TCR beta libraries. One entry per CDR3 protein results from TCRdb running MiXCR on the multiplex PCR reads. The sample carries fewer than 450,000 distinct CDR3 sequences, under 25% recorded once. The material sequenced was peripheral blood mononuclear cells (PBMCs), taken when the disease was refractory, from a patient treated with antithyroid drugs. Receptors originate from a female donor with Graves disease.

A few counts support this clonotype. Here the CDR3 reads CATSDPRDTKNIQYF. CDR3 coding DNA: TGTGCCACCAGTGATCCCCGGGACACCAAAAACATTCAGTACTTC. The rearrangement joins TRBV24-1 to TRBJ2-4, with D perhaps TRBD1 (6 bases). There are 15 residues in the CDR3. Germline CDR1 and CDR2: KGHDR and SFDVKD. V lost 3 bases and J 2 bases, leaving 10 bases between the germline ends.

The chain joins TRBV20-1 to TRBJ2-5, with a possible D match to TRBD2 (5 bases). CDR3 length equals 12 residues. The germline CDR1 and CDR2 sequences are DFQATT and SNEGSKA (reference sequence). V lost 3 bases, J lost 1 base, and 6 bases lay in between. CDR3 nucleotides: TGCAGTGCTAGGACTACCCAAGAGACCCAGTACTTC. Amino acids: CSARTTQETQYF.

The chain employs TRBV28 and TRBJ1-5; D is unclear. Trimming shortened V by 2 bases and J by 2 bases, and 22 bases separated the two germline ends. The CDR3 is 19 residues long. Germline CDR1 reads MDHEN; CDR2 reads SYDVKM. This CDR3 is CASSLPPLTPAGGNQPQHF. The CDR3 nucleotides read TGTGCCAGCAGTTTACCCCCGCTGACCCCGGCGGGTGGCAATCAGCCCCAGCATTTT.

This clonotype appeared a few times. This chain joins TRBV29-1 and TRBJ1-1, with unresolved D. CDR1 SQVTM and CDR2 ANQGSEA come from the germline V gene. CDR3 length equals 15 residues. Trimming removed 5 bases at V and 1 base at J, with 17 bases between. CDR3 in amino acids: CSVRKRLPSNTEAFF. CDR3 coding DNA: TGCAGCGTTCGTAAGCGACTCCCATCGAACACTGAAGCTTTCTTT.

This clonotype has at least ten counts. The V call is TRBV30, the J call TRBJ2-7; possible D gene TRBD1, 6 bases. The CDR3 extends over 13 amino acids. V dropped 2 bases and J dropped 0 bases, with 8 bases sitting between them. CDR1 GTSNPN and CDR2 SVGIG come from the germline V gene (reference sequence). The CDR3 loop is CAWSRGSSYEQYF. The CDR3 bases are TGTGCCTGGAGTAGGGGGAGCTCCTACGAGCAGTACTTC.

This clonotype was found many times. Relative to the germline gene, one junction end is altered; a read error may explain this. This sequence joins TRBV12-3 or TRBV12-4 and TRBJ1-1; 7 nucleotides agree with TRBD1. CDR3 size: 13 residues. Written as DNA, the CDR3 is TGTGCCAGCAGCTTAGCAGGGGGCACTGAAGCTTTCTTT. Protein product: CASSLAGGTEAFF.

This clonotype was seen a handful of times. The chain uses TRBV20-1 and TRBJ2-2, with 10 bases matching TRBD1. The CDR3 is 14 residues long. Germline V gene sequence: CDR1 DFQATT, CDR2 SNEGSKA (reference sequence). The V segment lost 3 bases and the J segment 6 bases; nucleotides outside the gene matches: 4. The CDR3 sequence: CSARDRGFSGELFF. The CDR3 coding sequence is TGCAGTGCTAGGGACAGGGGGTTCTCCGGGGAGCTGTTTTTT.

This clonotype was observed a few times. The chain is built from TRBV30 and TRBJ2-2; the match to TRBD1 covers 7 bases. CDR1 and CDR2 (germline): GTSNPN, SVGIG (reference sequence). The CDR3 has 17 amino acids. Written as DNA, the CDR3 is TGTGCATGTAGAGTATGGTCAGGGGGAGAGAACACCGGGGAGCTGTTTTTT. Protein: CACRVWSGGENTGELFF.

This clonotype appeared many times. This sequence joins TRBV7-9 and TRBJ2-7, with a tentative D call TRBD2 (6 bases). Germline loops: CDR1 SEHNR, CDR2 FQNEAQ (reference sequence). The V gene lost 2 bases and the J gene lost 1 base, with 15 bases spanning the gap. The CDR3 length is 16 residues. CDR3 protein: CASSLMTGALSYEQYF. CDR3 DNA: TGTGCCAGCAGCTTAATGACGGGAGCATTGTCCTACGAGCAGTACTTC.